This is a list of T cell receptor beta chains from one sample in a study of T-cell memory formation after mild COVID-19. MiXCR, run by TCRdb on the 5' RACE reads, gives a single entry per CDR3 protein. The sample contains approximately 390,000 distinct CDR3 sequences, about 15% of which appear only once. The sample taken for sequencing was PBMCs or a T cell subset sorted from them (not recorded which). Every receptor here comes from a man aged 18-30 years who had mild COVID-19 (a few samples of this study predate the infection). Cell type and time point are not known. CDR3s include the opening cysteine and the closing phenylalanine or tryptophan. Fields, in order: CDR3 protein, CDR3 DNA, J gene, V gene, clone size, D gene. D genes are given only for firm matches. Size tells how often a clone was seen (once, few, many) or the class of an expanded clone, and some rows leave it out.

CDR3aa: CASSRRATPEGPNIQYF
CDR3nt: TGTGCCAGCAGCAGGCGGGCGACACCCGAAGGGCCGAACATTCAGTACTTC
j_gene: TRBJ2-4
v_gene: TRBV7-9
abundance: few
d_gene: .

CDR3aa: CASSLSFGGKLFF
CDR3nt: TGTGCCAGCAGCTTAAGTTTTGGGGGAAAACTGTTTTTT
j_gene: TRBJ1-4
v_gene: TRBV7-6
abundance: few
d_gene: .

CDR3aa: CASSLTSGYEQYF
CDR3nt: TGTGCCAGCAGCCTCACTAGCGGATACGAGCAGTACTTC
j_gene: TRBJ2-7
v_gene: TRBV7-9
abundance: few
d_gene: TRBD2

CDR3aa: CASSLTSGEGGTEAFF
CDR3nt: TGTGCCAGCAGCTTAACGTCGGGTGAAGGGGGCACTGAAGCTTTCTTT
j_gene: TRBJ1-1
v_gene: TRBV7-3
abundance: few
d_gene: .

CDR3aa: CASSLADYNEQFF
CDR3nt: TGCGCCAGCAGCTTGGCTGACTACAATGAGCAGTTCTTC
j_gene: TRBJ2-1
v_gene: TRBV5-1
abundance: many
d_gene: .

CDR3aa: CASSSGTGSPGYTF
CDR3nt: TGTGCCAGCAGCTCGGGGACAGGGTCTCCGGGCTACACCTTC
j_gene: TRBJ1-2
v_gene: TRBV7-9
abundance: few
d_gene: TRBD1

CDR3aa: CASLDTGELFF
CDR3nt: TGCGCCAGTTTGGACACCGGGGAGCTGTTTTTT
j_gene: TRBJ2-2
v_gene: TRBV5-1
abundance: .
d_gene: .

CDR3aa: CASSWRGAGADTQYF
CDR3nt: TGTGCCAGCAGTTGGAGGGGGGCCGGGGCAGATACGCAGTATTTT
j_gene: TRBJ2-3
v_gene: TRBV12-3/TRBV12-4
abundance: .
d_gene: .

CDR3aa: CASSSSREAGYTF
CDR3nt: TGTGCCAGCAGTTCCAGCAGGGAAGCTGGCTACACCTTC
j_gene: TRBJ1-2
v_gene: TRBV27
abundance: .
d_gene: .

CDR3aa: CASSRYRNTEAFF
CDR3nt: TGTGCCAGCAGTCGTTACAGGAACACTGAAGCTTTCTTT
j_gene: TRBJ1-1
v_gene: TRBV7-9
abundance: .
d_gene: .

CDR3aa: CASSRGDRAGSSYEQYF
CDR3nt: TGTGCCAGCAGCCGAGGGGACAGGGCTGGGTCCTCCTACGAGCAGTACTTC
j_gene: TRBJ2-7
v_gene: TRBV4-2
abundance: many
d_gene: TRBD1

CDR3aa: CASSQDRGTNYGYTF
CDR3nt: TGCGCCAGCAGCCAAGATAGGGGGACTAACTATGGCTACACCTTC
j_gene: TRBJ1-2
v_gene: TRBV4-3
abundance: .
d_gene: .

CDR3aa: CASSLEGGDSYEQYF
CDR3nt: TGTGCCAGCAGCTTAGAGGGGGGGGACTCCTACGAGCAGTACTTC
j_gene: TRBJ2-7
v_gene: TRBV7-6
abundance: .
d_gene: .

CDR3aa: CASRPGGKNIQYF
CDR3nt: TGCGCCAGCAGACCGGGGGGTAAAAACATTCAGTACTTC
j_gene: TRBJ2-4
v_gene: TRBV5-1
abundance: few
d_gene: TRBD2

CDR3aa: CSASKRRDRNTEAFF
CDR3nt: TGCAGTGCTAGCAAGAGGAGGGACCGAAACACTGAAGCTTTCTTT
j_gene: TRBJ1-1
v_gene: TRBV20-1
abundance: many
d_gene: .

CDR3aa: CASRPRAPNTEAFF
CDR3nt: TGTGCCAGCAGGCCCCGGGCTCCGAACACTGAAGCTTTCTTT
j_gene: TRBJ1-1
v_gene: TRBV6-5
abundance: few
d_gene: .

CDR3aa: CASTQPGTGIADTQYF
CDR3nt: TGTGCCAGCACCCAACCTGGCACAGGGATAGCAGATACGCAGTATTTT
j_gene: TRBJ2-3
v_gene: TRBV28
abundance: .
d_gene: .

CDR3aa: CSVGDTLYGYTF
CDR3nt: TGCAGCGTTGGGGACACGCTCTATGGCTACACCTTC
j_gene: TRBJ1-2
v_gene: TRBV29-1
abundance: .
d_gene: .

CDR3aa: CSASNRDNYEQYF
CDR3nt: TGCAGTGCTAGCAACCGGGACAACTACGAGCAGTACTTC
j_gene: TRBJ2-7
v_gene: TRBV20-1
abundance: few
d_gene: .

CDR3aa: CASRNTIASGNTIYF
CDR3nt: TGTGCCAGCAGAAACACTATAGCCTCTGGAAACACCATATATTTT
j_gene: TRBJ1-3
v_gene: TRBV2
abundance: .
d_gene: .

CDR3aa: CASSFTTGAGTGELFF
CDR3nt: TGTGCCAGCAGCTTTACTACAGGGGCAGGAACCGGGGAGCTGTTTTTT
j_gene: TRBJ2-2
v_gene: TRBV6-5
abundance: .
d_gene: TRBD1

CDR3aa: CASSRDLSYEQYF
CDR3nt: TGTGCCAGCAGTCGGGACCTCTCCTACGAGCAGTACTTC
j_gene: TRBJ2-7
v_gene: TRBV12-3/TRBV12-4
abundance: .
d_gene: .

CDR3aa: CASSPWGGTYNEQFF
CDR3nt: TGTGCCAGCTCACCCTGGGGTGGCACCTACAATGAGCAGTTCTTC
j_gene: TRBJ2-1
v_gene: TRBV18
abundance: .
d_gene: .

CDR3aa: CASSFKRNTEAFF
CDR3nt: TGTGCCAGCAGCTTTAAAAGGAACACTGAAGCTTTCTTT
j_gene: TRBJ1-1
v_gene: TRBV7-3
abundance: few
d_gene: .

CDR3aa: CASSLYASGNNEQFF
CDR3nt: TGTGCCAGCAGCTTATACGCTAGCGGAAACAATGAGCAGTTCTTC
j_gene: TRBJ2-1
v_gene: TRBV7-3
abundance: .
d_gene: TRBD2

CDR3aa: CASSPENYGYTF
CDR3nt: TGTGCCAGCAGCCCGGAGAACTATGGCTACACCTTC
j_gene: TRBJ1-2
v_gene: TRBV7-9
abundance: many
d_gene: .

CDR3aa: CASSSGSDTQYF
CDR3nt: TGTGCCAGCAGCTCCGGATCAGATACGCAGTATTTT
j_gene: TRBJ2-3
v_gene: TRBV7-2
abundance: many
d_gene: .

CDR3aa: CASSQEASGGARDTQYF
CDR3nt: TGTGCCAGCAGCCAAGAAGCTAGCGGGGGGGCCCGAGATACGCAGTATTTT
j_gene: TRBJ2-3
v_gene: TRBV3-1
abundance: .
d_gene: TRBD2

CDR3aa: CASSPAGLGYGYEQFF
CDR3nt: TGTGCCAGCAGTCCAGCGGGACTAGGCTATGGTTATGAGCAGTTCTTC
j_gene: TRBJ2-1
v_gene: TRBV12-3/TRBV12-4
abundance: .
d_gene: TRBD2

CDR3aa: CASSQDLAGRWGNQPQHF
CDR3nt: TGCGCCAGCAGCCAAGACTTAGCGGGGCGGTGGGGCAATCAGCCCCAGCATTTT
j_gene: TRBJ1-5
v_gene: TRBV4-3
abundance: .
d_gene: .

CDR3aa: CASSLGTSGVTQYF
CDR3nt: TGTGCCAGCAGCTTAGGGACTAGCGGGGTTACGCAGTATTTT
j_gene: TRBJ2-3
v_gene: TRBV7-2
abundance: .
d_gene: TRBD2

CDR3aa: CASSLSQRYEQYF
CDR3nt: TGTGCCAGCAGCTTATCCCAGAGATACGAGCAGTACTTC
j_gene: TRBJ2-7
v_gene: TRBV7-2
abundance: few
d_gene: .

CDR3aa: CASRPTWAGPQIYGYTF
CDR3nt: TGTGCCAGCCGGCCCACCTGGGCCGGGCCGCAAATCTATGGCTACACCTTC
j_gene: TRBJ1-2
v_gene: TRBV3-1
abundance: .
d_gene: .

CDR3aa: CSVGLRLSGEAFF
CDR3nt: TGCAGCGTGGGTCTCCGCTTATCGGGTGAAGCTTTCTTT
j_gene: TRBJ1-1
v_gene: TRBV29-1
abundance: few
d_gene: .

CDR3aa: CASSPSANTIYF
CDR3nt: TGTGCCAGCAGCCCCTCGGCCAACACCATATATTTT
j_gene: TRBJ1-3
v_gene: TRBV7-2
abundance: .
d_gene: .

CDR3aa: CASSETPGQGSGELFF
CDR3nt: TGTGCCAGCAGCGAAACCCCCGGACAGGGATCCGGGGAGCTGTTTTTT
j_gene: TRBJ2-2
v_gene: TRBV6-4
abundance: many
d_gene: TRBD1

CDR3aa: CASSLEPGQETQYF
CDR3nt: TGTGCCAGCAGCTTAGAGCCAGGACAAGAGACCCAGTACTTC
j_gene: TRBJ2-5
v_gene: TRBV7-2
abundance: few
d_gene: .

CDR3aa: CASSMGLGSYEQYF
CDR3nt: TGCGCCAGCAGTATGGGACTGGGCTCCTACGAGCAGTACTTC
j_gene: TRBJ2-7
v_gene: TRBV5-1
abundance: .
d_gene: .

CDR3aa: CASSPDGLDGYTF
CDR3nt: TGTGCCAGCTCACCAGACGGGCTGGATGGCTACACCTTC
j_gene: TRBJ1-2
v_gene: TRBV18
abundance: many
d_gene: .

CDR3aa: CASSFPGGYEQYF
CDR3nt: TGTGCCAGCAGTTTCCCAGGGGGGTACGAGCAGTACTTC
j_gene: TRBJ2-7
v_gene: TRBV12-3/TRBV12-4
abundance: many
d_gene: .

CDR3aa: CASSQEGQSGGSYEQYF
CDR3nt: TGCGCCAGCAGCCAAGAAGGTCAATCAGGAGGGTCCTACGAGCAGTACTTC
j_gene: TRBJ2-7
v_gene: TRBV4-3
abundance: few
d_gene: .

CDR3aa: CASSDDTGTGGLDTQYF
CDR3nt: TGTGCCAGCAGTGACGACACCGGGACAGGGGGCTTAGATACGCAGTATTTT
j_gene: TRBJ2-3
v_gene: TRBV25-1
abundance: .
d_gene: TRBD1

CDR3aa: CSAPEGETQYF
CDR3nt: TGCAGCGCCCCAGAGGGGGAGACCCAGTACTTC
j_gene: TRBJ2-5
v_gene: TRBV29-1
abundance: many
d_gene: .

CDR3aa: CASSLSMAGGPTQYF
CDR3nt: TGTGCCAGCAGCTTATCGATGGCGGGGGGGCCGACCCAGTACTTC
j_gene: TRBJ2-5
v_gene: TRBV7-2
abundance: .
d_gene: TRBD2

CDR3aa: CASSYSDSNTGELFF
CDR3nt: TGTGCCAGCAGTTACTCGGACTCGAACACCGGGGAGCTGTTTTTT
j_gene: TRBJ2-2
v_gene: TRBV6-2/TRBV6-3
abundance: many
d_gene: .

CDR3aa: CASSYLGGENSWTEAFF
CDR3nt: TGTGCCAGCAGTTACTTAGGGGGCGAAAATAGTTGGACTGAAGCTTTCTTT
j_gene: TRBJ1-1
v_gene: TRBV6-2/TRBV6-3
abundance: .
d_gene: TRBD1

CDR3aa: CSYRGLANEKLFF
CDR3nt: TGCAGCTACAGGGGGCTTGCTAATGAAAAACTGTTTTTT
j_gene: TRBJ1-4
v_gene: TRBV20-1
abundance: .
d_gene: TRBD1